This paragraph covers one TCR beta chain sequence. The specificity of this receptor is unknown. Base qualities are missing; no much larger clone stands one base away. Taken with the paper, the label for time point translates to: cells obtained before transplantation from donor or recipient. CD3+CD4+ and CD3+CD8+ populations were FACS-sorted from unstimulated pre-transplant donor and recipient cells taken from spleen or lymph nodes. These data originate in a study of graft-versus-host responses after intestinal transplantation (dated by TCRdb to the early 2020s). Concerning the study at large: The transplants that recipients got were multivisceral, liver-intestinal, or isolated intestinal. Bulk TCR-beta CDR3 sequencing was used to track graft-versus-host and host-versus-graft alloreactive T cell clones in the graft, circulation and bone marrow after intestinal transplantation. A peak of at least 4% donor T cells among recipient peripheral blood mononuclear cells was the definition used for donor T cell macrochimerism. To identify alloreactive clones, pre-transplant mixed lymphocyte reaction products were sequenced and compared with unstimulated pre-transplant donor and recipient T cells. Rather than going through the commercial service, samples from a few later patients were sequenced in-house on an Illumina MiSeq and processed with MiXCR. Every recipient was given anti-thymocyte globulin induction, followed by roughly 3 years of maintenance tacrolimus and steroids. Of the roughly 25 intestinal transplant recipients enrolled in the cohort, one of whom was a retransplant, a few patients without pretransplant specimens were excluded. Paper-wide results and their limitations: In patients with donor T cell macrochimerism, the allografts had high GvH to HvG T cell clonal ratios. GvH clones were detected in recipient bone marrow, and some of these GvH clones were observed earlier in ileal mucosa or blood, consistent with an intestinal mucosal origin. The conclusions were limited by the relatively low number and heterogeneity of the intestinal transplant patients. Early after transplant, peak levels of circulating GvH clones were associated with declines in HvG clones.

The CDR3 sequence holds 13 residues, the cysteine and phenylalanine included. Only the CDR3 region is kept as DNA, spanning 39 bases read in frame from base 1. CDR1 and CDR2 are read off the germline V gene as LGHNA and YNFKEQ. The trim is 1 base for V and 3 bases for J, with a gap of 4 bases between the germline ends. Receptor libraries were prepared by the immunoSEQ multiplex PCR assay. In most patients, genomic DNA was isolated using the Qiagen DNeasy Blood and Tissue Kit and sent frozen to Adaptive Biotechnologies for TCR sequencing. High-throughput TCR-beta CDR3 sequencing of genomic DNA from most patients was performed by Adaptive Biotechnologies. On the authors' methods: Adaptive's ImmunoSEQ software supplied the TCR sequencing data for 18 patients, while MiXCR and VDJtools were used to process three other patients. CD4 versus CD8 sorting errors were corrected by removing sequences found in both subsets at a frequency ratio below 5:1. CDR3 nucleotide sequences shared between donor and recipient were removed because the origin of such sequences could not be assigned. Alloreactive clones required at least 2-fold expansion over unstimulated cells and minimum CFSE-low frequency of 0.002% (template counts) or 0.001% (read counts). A clone was considered mappable if detected in the sequenced pre-transplant spleen, lymph node, or MLR CFSE-low populations of the donor or recipient. Cumulative frequency of alloreactive clones was calculated as a percentage of all sequences weighted by copy number. TCRdb re-hosts the immuneACCESS table, in-frame sequences only. Its copies lack some clones; in the studies checked, an unresolved V gene accounts for under half of them, and the cause for the rest is not known. That table furnishes V, J and clone size, whereas the DNA furnished D and trimming. The sample has tens of thousands of clones on record, 85% to 95% of them singletons. The ten largest account for about 0.5% of the sample.

The TCR originated in a human donor who received an intestinal transplant. The starting material was unstimulated CD8+ T cells sorted from spleen or lymph node cells, obtained before intestinal transplant. The chain couples TRBV4-2 to TRBJ1-3, with the D gene call left open. The nucleotide sequence reads TGTGCCAGCAGCCAAGTCATTGGAAACACCATATATTTT. This yields the protein CASSQVIGNTIYF.